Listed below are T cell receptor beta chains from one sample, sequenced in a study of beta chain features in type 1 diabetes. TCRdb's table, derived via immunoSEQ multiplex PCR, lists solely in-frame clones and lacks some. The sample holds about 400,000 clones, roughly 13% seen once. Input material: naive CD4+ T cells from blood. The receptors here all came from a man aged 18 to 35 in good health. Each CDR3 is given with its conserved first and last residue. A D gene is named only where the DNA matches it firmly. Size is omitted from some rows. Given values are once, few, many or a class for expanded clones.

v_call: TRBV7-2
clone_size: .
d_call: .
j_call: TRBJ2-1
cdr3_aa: CASSFPETLQFF
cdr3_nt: TGTGCCAGCAGCTTCCCCGAGACTTTGCAGTTCTTC

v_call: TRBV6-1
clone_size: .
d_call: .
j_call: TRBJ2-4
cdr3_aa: CASSDQTRLAIQYF
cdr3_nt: TGTGCCAGCAGTGACCAGACTAGGTTGGCCATTCAGTACTTC

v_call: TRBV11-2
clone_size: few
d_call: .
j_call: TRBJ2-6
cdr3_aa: CASSPRVAGANVLTF
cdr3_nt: TGTGCCAGCAGCCCGAGGGTGGCTGGGGCCAACGTCCTGACTTTC

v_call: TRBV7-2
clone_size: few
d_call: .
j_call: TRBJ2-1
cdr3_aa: CASSLRGNEQFF
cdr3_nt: TGTGCCAGCAGCTTACGGGGAAATGAGCAGTTCTTC

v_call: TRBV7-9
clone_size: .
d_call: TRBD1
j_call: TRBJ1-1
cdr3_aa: CASSPGDREAFF
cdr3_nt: TGTGCCAGCAGCCCCGGGGACAGAGAAGCTTTCTTT

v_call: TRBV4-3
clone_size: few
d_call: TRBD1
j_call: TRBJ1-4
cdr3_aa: CASSQDPDRGQVNEKLFF
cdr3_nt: TGCGCCAGCAGCCAAGATCCCGACAGGGGGCAGGTTAATGAAAAACTGTTTTTT

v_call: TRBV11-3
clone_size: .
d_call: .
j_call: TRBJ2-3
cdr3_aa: CASSLRPGSADTQYF
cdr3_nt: TGTGCCAGCAGCTTAAGGCCAGGGTCGGCAGATACGCAGTATTTT

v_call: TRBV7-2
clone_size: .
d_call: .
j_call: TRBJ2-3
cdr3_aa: CASSLQASSSVDTQYF
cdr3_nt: TGTGCCAGCAGCTTACAGGCTTCTAGCAGCGTAGATACGCAGTATTTT

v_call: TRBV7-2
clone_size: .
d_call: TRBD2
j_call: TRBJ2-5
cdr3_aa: CASSDTSGGGETQYF
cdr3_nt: TGTGCCAGCAGCGACACTAGCGGGGGGGGCGAGACCCAGTACTTC

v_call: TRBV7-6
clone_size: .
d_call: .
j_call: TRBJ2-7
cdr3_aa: CASSLAAQSYEQYF
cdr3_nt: TGTGCCAGCAGCTTAGCGGCACAGTCCTACGAGCAGTACTTC

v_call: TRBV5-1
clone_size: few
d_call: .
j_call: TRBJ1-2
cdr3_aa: CASSLEAEYGYTF
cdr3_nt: TGCGCCAGCAGCTTGGAGGCGGAGTATGGCTACACCTTC

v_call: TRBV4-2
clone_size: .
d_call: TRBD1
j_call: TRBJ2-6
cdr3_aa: CASSQDRRDRGHAGANVLTF
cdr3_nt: TGTGCCAGCAGCCAAGATAGGCGGGACAGGGGGCATGCTGGGGCCAACGTCCTGACTTTC

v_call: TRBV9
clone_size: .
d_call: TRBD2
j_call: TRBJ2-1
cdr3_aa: CASSVETSGYNEQFF
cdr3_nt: TGTGCCAGCAGCGTAGAGACTAGCGGTTACAATGAGCAGTTCTTC

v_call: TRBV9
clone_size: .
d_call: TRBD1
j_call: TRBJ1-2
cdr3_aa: CASSPGTEAYGYTF
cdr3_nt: TGTGCCAGCAGCCCGGGGACAGAGGCCTATGGCTACACCTTC

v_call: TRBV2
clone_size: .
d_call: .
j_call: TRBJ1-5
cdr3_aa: CASSDSRGQPQHF
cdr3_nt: TGTGCCAGCAGTGATTCTAGGGGTCAGCCCCAGCATTTT

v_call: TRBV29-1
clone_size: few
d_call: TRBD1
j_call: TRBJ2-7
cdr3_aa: CSVANRDRGIYEQYF
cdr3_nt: TGCAGCGTTGCAAATCGGGACAGGGGGATCTACGAGCAGTACTTC

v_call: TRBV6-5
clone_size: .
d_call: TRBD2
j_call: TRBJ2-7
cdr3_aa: CASSRSSGTYEQYF
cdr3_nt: TGTGCCAGCAGTCGATCTAGCGGGACCTACGAGCAGTACTTC

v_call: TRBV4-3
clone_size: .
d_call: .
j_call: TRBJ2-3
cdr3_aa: CASSQDHTTRDTQYF
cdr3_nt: TGCGCCAGCAGCCAAGATCATACCACTCGGGATACGCAGTATTTT

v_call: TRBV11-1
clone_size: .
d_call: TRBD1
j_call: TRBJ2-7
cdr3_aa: CASSLGVPGQETYF
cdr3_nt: TGTGCCAGCAGCTTAGGGGTCCCGGGACAGGAGACCTACTTC

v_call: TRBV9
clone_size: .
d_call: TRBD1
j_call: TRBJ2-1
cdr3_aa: CASSTGQGLVSYNEQFF
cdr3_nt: TGTGCCAGCAGCACCGGACAGGGGCTAGTCTCCTACAATGAGCAGTTCTTC

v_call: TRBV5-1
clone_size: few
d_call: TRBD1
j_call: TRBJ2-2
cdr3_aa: CASSLPGQGLGTGELFF
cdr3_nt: TGCGCCAGCAGCCTACCGGGACAGGGTCTTGGAACCGGGGAGCTGTTTTTT

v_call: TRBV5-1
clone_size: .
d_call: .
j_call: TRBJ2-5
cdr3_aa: CASSKRRGGETQYF
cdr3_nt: TGCGCCAGCAGCAAACGTAGGGGAGGCGAGACCCAGTACTTC

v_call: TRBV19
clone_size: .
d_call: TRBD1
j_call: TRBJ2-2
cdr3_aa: CASSIRRNTGGTGELFF
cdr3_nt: TGTGCCAGTAGTATAAGGCGTAATACAGGGGGGACCGGGGAGCTGTTTTTT

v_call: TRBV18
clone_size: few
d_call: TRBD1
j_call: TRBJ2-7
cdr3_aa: CASSRDSYEQYF
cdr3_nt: TGTGCCAGCTCACGGGACAGCTACGAGCAGTACTTC

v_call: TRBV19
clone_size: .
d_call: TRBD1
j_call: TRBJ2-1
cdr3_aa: CASTKRSGTGVKEQFF
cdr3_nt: TGTGCCAGTACCAAACGGAGTGGGACAGGGGTTAAAGAGCAGTTCTTC

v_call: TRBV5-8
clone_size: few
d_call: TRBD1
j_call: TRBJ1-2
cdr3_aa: CASSLETGNNGYTF
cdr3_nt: TGTGCCAGCAGCTTGGAGACAGGGAACAATGGCTACACCTTC

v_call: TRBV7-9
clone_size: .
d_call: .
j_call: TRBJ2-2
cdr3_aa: CASSSKYREPNTGELFF
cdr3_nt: TGTGCCAGCAGCTCCAAATACAGGGAACCGAACACCGGGGAGCTGTTTTTT

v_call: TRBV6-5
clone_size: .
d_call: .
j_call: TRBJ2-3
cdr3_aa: CASSYSGLYSTDTQYF
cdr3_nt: TGTGCCAGCAGTTACTCTGGGCTCTACAGCACAGATACGCAGTATTTT

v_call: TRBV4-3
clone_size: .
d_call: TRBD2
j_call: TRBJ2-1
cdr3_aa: CASSIGLAGYNEQFF
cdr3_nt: TGCGCCAGCAGCATCGGACTAGCGGGGTACAATGAGCAGTTCTTC

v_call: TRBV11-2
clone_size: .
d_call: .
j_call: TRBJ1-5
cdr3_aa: CASSLPYQPQHF
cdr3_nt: TGTGCCAGCAGCCTACCGTATCAGCCCCAGCATTTT